The clone carrying this T cell receptor (beta chain) occurred a few times. What it recognizes is unknown. No cell sorting was done before RNA was extracted from the tissue. Donors were chemotherapy-naive, newly diagnosed lung cancer surgical patients in China, August–late 2014. TCRbeta libraries were built with three rounds of nested PCR, modified from ARM-PCR. One entry per CDR3 protein results from TCRdb running MiXCR on the multiplex PCR reads. The repertoire holds some 77,000 distinct CDR3 sequences, with approximately 68% as singletons. The data are from a study of tumor and adjacent non-tumor tissue in lung cancer. Study-wide context: There were 12 adenocarcinoma, a couple of squamous cell carcinoma and 1 small cell lung cancer cases. Study observations and caveats: Patients with more diverse tumor TCRs had worse survival. Tumor repertoires had a smaller top 100 clone share than normal lung.

Germline V gives CDR1 GTSNPN, CDR2 SVGIG (reference sequence). V lost 7 bases and J lost 0; bases outside the gene matches: 9. The CDR3 totals 15 residues. The receptor was isolated from a woman aged 70-85 years with non-small cell lung cancer. This chain uses TRBV30 with TRBJ2-1, with 7 nucleotides matching TRBD1. The sequenced sample was lung tumor tissue. The CDR3 reads CAYKTGDHSYNEQFF. As DNA, the CDR3 is TGTGCCTACAAAACAGGGGACCACTCCTACAATGAGCAGTTCTTC.